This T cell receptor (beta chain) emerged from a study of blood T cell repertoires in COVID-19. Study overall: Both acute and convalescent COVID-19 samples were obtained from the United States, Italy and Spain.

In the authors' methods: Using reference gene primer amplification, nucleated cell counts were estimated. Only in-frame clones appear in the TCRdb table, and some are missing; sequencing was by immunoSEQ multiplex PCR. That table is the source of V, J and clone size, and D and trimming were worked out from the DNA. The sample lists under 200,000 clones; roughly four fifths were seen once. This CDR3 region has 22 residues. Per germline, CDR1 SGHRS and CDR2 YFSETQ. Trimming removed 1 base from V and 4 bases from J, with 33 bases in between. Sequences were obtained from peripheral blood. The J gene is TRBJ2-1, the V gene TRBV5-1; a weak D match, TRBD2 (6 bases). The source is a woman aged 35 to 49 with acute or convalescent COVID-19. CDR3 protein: CASSLSFWEPSAPGELYNEQFF. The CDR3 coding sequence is TGCGCCAGCAGCTTGTCATTTTGGGAACCCAGTGCACCGGGGGAACTTTACAATGAGCAGTTCTTC.